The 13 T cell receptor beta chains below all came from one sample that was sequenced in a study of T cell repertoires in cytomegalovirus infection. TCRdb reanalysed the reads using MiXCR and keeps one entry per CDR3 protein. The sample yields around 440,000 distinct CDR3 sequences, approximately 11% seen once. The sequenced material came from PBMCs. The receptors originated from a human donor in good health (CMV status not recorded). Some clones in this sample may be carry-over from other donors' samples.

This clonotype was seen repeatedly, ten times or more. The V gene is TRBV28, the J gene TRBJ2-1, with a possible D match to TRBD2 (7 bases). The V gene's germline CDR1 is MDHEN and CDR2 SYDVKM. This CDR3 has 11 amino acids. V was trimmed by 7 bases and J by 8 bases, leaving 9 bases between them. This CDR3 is CASKGGDEQFF. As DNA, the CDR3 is TGTGCCAGCAAAGGGGGGGATGAGCAGTTCTTC.

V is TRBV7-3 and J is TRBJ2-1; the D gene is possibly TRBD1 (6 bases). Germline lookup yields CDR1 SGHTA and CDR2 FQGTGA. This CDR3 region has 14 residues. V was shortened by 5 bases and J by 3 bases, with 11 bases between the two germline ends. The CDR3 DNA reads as TGTGCCAGCAGCCAACAGGGAATCTACAATGAGCAGTTCTTC. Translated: CASSQQGIYNEQFF.

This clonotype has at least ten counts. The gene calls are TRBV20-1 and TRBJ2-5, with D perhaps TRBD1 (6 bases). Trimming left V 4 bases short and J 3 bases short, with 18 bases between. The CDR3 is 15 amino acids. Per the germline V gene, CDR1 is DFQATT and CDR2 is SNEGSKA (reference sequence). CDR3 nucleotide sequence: TGCAGTGCTACCGGGACATCCCCTTGGAAAGAGACCCAGTACTTC. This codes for CSATGTSPWKETQYF.

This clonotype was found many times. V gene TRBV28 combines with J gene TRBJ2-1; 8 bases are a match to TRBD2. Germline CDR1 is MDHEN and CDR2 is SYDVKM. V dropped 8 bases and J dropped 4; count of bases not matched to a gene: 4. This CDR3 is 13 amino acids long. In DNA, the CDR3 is TGTGCCAGCCGGACTAGCCCGTACAATGAGCAGTTCTTC. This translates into CASRTSPYNEQFF.

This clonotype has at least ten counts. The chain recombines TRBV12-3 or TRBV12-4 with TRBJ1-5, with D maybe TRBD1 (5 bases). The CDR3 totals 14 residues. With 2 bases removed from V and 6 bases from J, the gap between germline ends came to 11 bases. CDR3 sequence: CASSLPGSFQPQHF. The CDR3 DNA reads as TGTGCCAGCAGTTTACCAGGGAGTTTTCAGCCCCAGCATTTT.

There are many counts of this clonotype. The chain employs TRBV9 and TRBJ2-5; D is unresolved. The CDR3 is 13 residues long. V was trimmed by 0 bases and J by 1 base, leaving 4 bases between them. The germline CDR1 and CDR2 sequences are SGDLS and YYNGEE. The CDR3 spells CASSVDIQETQYF. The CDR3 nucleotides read TGTGCCAGCAGCGTAGACATCCAAGAGACCCAGTACTTC.

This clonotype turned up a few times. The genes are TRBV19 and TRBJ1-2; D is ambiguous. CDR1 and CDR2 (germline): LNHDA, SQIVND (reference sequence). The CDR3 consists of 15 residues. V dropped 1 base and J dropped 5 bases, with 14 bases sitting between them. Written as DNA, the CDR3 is TGTGCCAGTAGTATAGTCACGAGGGCAAATTATGGCTACACCTTC. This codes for CASSIVTRANYGYTF.

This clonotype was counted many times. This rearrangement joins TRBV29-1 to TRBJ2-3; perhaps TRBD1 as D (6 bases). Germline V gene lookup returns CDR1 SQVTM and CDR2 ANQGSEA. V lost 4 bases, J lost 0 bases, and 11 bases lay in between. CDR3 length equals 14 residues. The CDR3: CSVVRQGSTDTQYF. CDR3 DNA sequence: TGCAGCGTTGTAAGGCAGGGGAGCACAGATACGCAGTATTTT.

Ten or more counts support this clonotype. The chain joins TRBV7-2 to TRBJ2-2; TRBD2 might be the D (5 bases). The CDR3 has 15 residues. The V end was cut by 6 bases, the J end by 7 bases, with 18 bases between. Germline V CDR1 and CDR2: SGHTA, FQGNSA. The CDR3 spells CASSPVSAAGGELFF. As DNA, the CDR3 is TGTGCCAGCAGTCCGGTTTCGGCGGCGGGCGGGGAGCTGTTTTTT.

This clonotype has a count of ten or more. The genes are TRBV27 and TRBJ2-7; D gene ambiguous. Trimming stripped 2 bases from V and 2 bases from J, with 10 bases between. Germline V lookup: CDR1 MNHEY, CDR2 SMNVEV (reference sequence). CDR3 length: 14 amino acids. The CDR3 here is CASSLGQTPYEQYF. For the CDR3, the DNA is TGTGCCAGCAGTTTAGGGCAGACACCCTACGAGCAGTACTTC.

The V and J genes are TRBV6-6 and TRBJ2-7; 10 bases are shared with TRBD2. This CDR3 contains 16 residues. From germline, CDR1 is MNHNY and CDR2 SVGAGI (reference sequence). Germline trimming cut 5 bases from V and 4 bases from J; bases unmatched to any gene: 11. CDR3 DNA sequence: TGTGCCAGCAGTCCACAGGCTAGCGGGAGAGGGTACGAGCAGTACTTC. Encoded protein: CASSPQASGRGYEQYF.

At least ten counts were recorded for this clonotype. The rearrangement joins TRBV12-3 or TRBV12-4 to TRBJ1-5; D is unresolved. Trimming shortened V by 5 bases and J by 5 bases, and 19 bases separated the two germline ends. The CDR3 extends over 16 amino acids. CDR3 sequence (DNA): TGTGCCAGCAGTCGCTCTTTATGGCTCGTGGATCAGCCCCAGCATTTT. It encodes CASSRSLWLVDQPQHF.

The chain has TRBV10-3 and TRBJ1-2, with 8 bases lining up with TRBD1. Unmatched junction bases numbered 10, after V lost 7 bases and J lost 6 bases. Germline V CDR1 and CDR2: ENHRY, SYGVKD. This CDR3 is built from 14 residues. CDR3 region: CAITPDRGSHGYTF. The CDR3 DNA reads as TGTGCCATCACCCCCGACAGGGGAAGCCATGGCTACACCTTC.